The 19 T cell receptor beta chains presented below share a single source sample, sequenced in a study of cytomegalovirus exposure and HLA in healthy donors. The PCR employed 60 Vbeta primers together with 13 Jbeta primers. TCRdb's table, derived via immunoSEQ multiplex PCR, lists solely in-frame clones and lacks some. The sample has under 200,000 clones; more than 65% are singletons. Sequencing was done on a sample of PBMCs. The receptors come from a woman between 40 and 50 years old in good health and CMV-seropositive.

The rearrangement uses TRBV19 and TRBJ2-1; TRBD1 aligns across 8 bases. The CDR3 runs 16 residues. Germline lookup yields CDR1 LNHDA and CDR2 SQIVND (reference sequence). Trimming cost V 6 bases and J 0 bases; bases outside gene matches: 7. CDR3 protein: CASRGLQGDSYNEQFF. CDR3 in DNA: TGTGCCAGTAGGGGTTTACAGGGGGACTCCTACAATGAGCAGTTCTTC. The full variable domain, with the rest looked up from reference TRBV19 and TRBJ2-1, is DGGITQSPKYLFRKEGQNVTLSCEQNLNHDAMYWYRQDPGQGLRLIYYSQIVNDFQKGDIAEGYSVSREKKESFPLTVTSAQKNPTAFYLCASRGLQGDSYNEQFFGPGTRLTVL.

A few counts support this clone. The V gene is TRBV5-1, the J gene TRBJ1-1; 8 bases align to TRBD1. V dropped 0 bases and J dropped 2; count of bases not matched to a gene: 12. Germline CDR1 reads SGHRS; CDR2 reads YFSETQ. The CDR3 extends over 18 amino acids. CDR3 sequence: CASSLAKLAGGINTEAFF. In DNA, the CDR3 is TGCGCCAGCAGCTTGGCCAAATTGGCAGGGGGCATCAACACTGAAGCTTTCTTT. Drawing the rest from reference TRBV5-1 and TRBJ1-1, the complete variable domain is KAGVTQTPRYLIKTRGQQVTLSCSPISGHRSVSWYQQTPGQGLQFLFEYFSETQRNKGNFPGRFSGRQFSNSRSEMNVSTLELGDSALYLCASSLAKLAGGINTEAFFGQGTRLTVV.

The J gene is TRBJ2-3, the V gene TRBV9, with TRBD2 matching 9 bases. The CDR3 extends over 15 amino acids. The ends lost 6 bases at V and 3 bases at J; junction bases unmatched: 8. The germline gives CDR1 SGDLS, CDR2 YYNGEE. CDR3 DNA: TGTGCCAGCACCCCCGGACTAGCGCGTACAGATACGCAGTATTTT. It encodes CASTPGLARTDTQYF.

This clone was detected only a few times. Relative to the germline gene, one junction end is altered; a read error may explain this. The CDR3 sequence: CASTGAGASSQPQNF. CDR3 sequence (DNA): TGTGCCAGCACCGGGGCGGGGGCTTCTAGTCAGCCCCAGAATTTT. The chain combines TRBV6-6 with TRBJ1-5; perhaps TRBD1 as D (6 bases). CDR3 length: 15 amino acids. Germline CDR1 is MNHNY and CDR2 is SVGAGI (reference sequence).

The chain joins TRBV5-1 to TRBJ2-2, with a tentative D call TRBD1 (6 bases). CDR1 and CDR2 (germline): SGHRS, YFSETQ. The V end lost 6 bases, the J end lost 0 bases, and 9 bases lay between the germline ends. The CDR3 extends over 14 amino acids. CDR3 loop: CASTTGPNTGELFF. As DNA, the CDR3 is TGCGCCAGCACTACAGGGCCGAACACCGGGGAGCTGTTTTTT.

The gene calls are TRBV27 and TRBJ2-2, with 8 bases identical to TRBD2. This CDR3 spans 13 amino acids. In germline, CDR1 is MNHEY, CDR2 SMNVEV (reference sequence). The ends lost 8 bases at V and 6 bases at J; junction bases unmatched: 5. For the CDR3, the DNA is TGTGCCAGCGCCTATAGCGGGGCCGGGGAGCTGTTTTTT. The encoded protein is CASAYSGAGELFF.

The genes are TRBV15 and TRBJ1-2; D ambiguous. CDR1 is LNHNV, CDR2 YYDKDF, per germline (reference sequence). V was clipped by 7 bases and J by 8 bases, with 20 bases between them. This CDR3 spans 14 amino acids. Written as DNA, the CDR3 is TGTGCCACCATTCAGTCCGGGTCGCAGCGCGGCTACACCTTC. Amino acids: CATIQSGSQRGYTF. The full variable domain, with the rest looked up from reference TRBV15 and TRBJ1-2, is DAMVIQNPRYQVTQFGKPVTLSCSQTLNHNVMYWYQQKSSQAPKLLFHYYDKDFNNEADTPDNFQSRRPNTSFCFLDIRSPGLGDTAMYLCATIQSGSQRGYTFGSGTRLTVV.

V is TRBV7-2 and J is TRBJ2-7, with 7 bases lining up with TRBD1. Germline V CDR1 and CDR2: SGHTA, FQGNSA. The CDR3 is 15 residues long. V gave up 5 bases and J gave up 3 bases; unmatched junction bases: 10. The CDR3 loop is CASSPDPGQIYEQYF. The CDR3 DNA reads as TGTGCCAGCAGCCCCGACCCGGGACAGATCTACGAGCAGTACTTC.

The chain joins TRBV21-1 to TRBJ1-3; the table gives TRBD1 as D, unverified against the DNA. TRBV21-1 is noted as a pseudogene. The CDR3 spans 13 residues. The CDR3 here is CASSPFSGNTIYF. Written as DNA, the CDR3 is TGTGCCAGCAGCCCATTCTCTGGAAACACCATATATTTT.

The chain carries TRBV27 and TRBJ1-5, with no clear D. The CDR3 covers 13 residues. V lost 8 bases and J 7 bases, leaving 15 bases between the germline ends. CDR1 is MNHEY, CDR2 SMNVEV, per germline (reference sequence). DNA of the CDR3: TGTGCCAGCCAGACACCCTCCAGGCAGCCCCAGCATTTT. Its translation is CASQTPSRQPQHF.

CDR3 DNA sequence: TGTGCCAGCACATCTAGCGGGGGATTCGCGAACACCGGGGAGCTGTTTTTT. Translated: CASTSSGGFANTGELFF. This sequence joins TRBV9 and TRBJ2-2; 10 positions agree with TRBD2. The germline CDR1 and CDR2 sequences are SGDLS and YYNGEE. The CDR3 covers 17 residues. Trimming took 6 bases from V and 0 from J; bases not matched to a gene: 8.

This clone was detected once. The chain recombines TRBV9 with TRBJ2-5; 9 bases are shared with TRBD2. The V segment lost 4 bases and the J segment 5 bases; nucleotides outside the gene matches: 12. Per the germline V gene, CDR1 is SGDLS and CDR2 is YYNGEE. The CDR3 spans 16 residues. CDR3 in DNA: TGTGCCAGCAGCCCCGGGCGGGGGGGGCGAAGGGAGACCCAGTACTTC. Its translation: CASSPGRGGRRETQYF. The whole variable domain, remainder taken from reference TRBV9 and TRBJ2-5, is DSGVTQTPKHLITATGQRVTLRCSPRSGDLSVYWYQQSLDQGLQFLIQYYNGEERAKGNILERFSAQQFPDLHSELNLSSLELGDSALYFCASSPGRGGRRETQYFGPGTRLLVL.

In its sample, this clone was seen once. V usage is TRBV5-1 and J usage is TRBJ2-2; 8 positions match TRBD2. Germline V gene data show CDR1 as SGHRS and CDR2 as YFSETQ. There are 16 residues in the CDR3. J gave up 4 bases and V 5 bases, and 10 bases lay outside the gene matches. The CDR3 is CASSPGLGPTTGELFF. The CDR3 DNA is TGCGCCAGCAGTCCGGGACTAGGTCCGACCACCGGGGAGCTGTTTTTT. The variable domain in full, completed from reference TRBV5-1 and TRBJ2-2, reads KAGVTQTPRYLIKTRGQQVTLSCSPISGHRSVSWYQQTPGQGLQFLFEYFSETQRNKGNFPGRFSGRQFSNSRSEMNVSTLELGDSALYLCASSPGLGPTTGELFFGEGSRLTVL.

The V call is TRBV9, the J call TRBJ2-1; TRBD2 matches 8 bases. V shed 2 bases, J shed 0 bases, and the junction held 16 bases outside the gene matches. Germline CDR1 is SGDLS and CDR2 is YYNGEE. CDR3 length: 20 amino acids. CDR3 DNA: TGTGCCAGCAGCGTTAAGTCGCGGGGCGTAGCGGGGAGCTCCTACAATGAGCAGTTCTTC. It codes for CASSVKSRGVAGSSYNEQFF.

The rearrangement links TRBV4-3 to TRBJ2-4; 9 bases are shared with TRBD2. The CDR3 consists of 17 residues. J gave up 6 bases and V 2 bases, and 11 bases lay outside the gene matches. Looked up from germline, CDR1 is LGHNA and CDR2 is YSLEER. In DNA, the CDR3 is TGCGCCAGCAGCCAAAACAGGGGTCGCGGGGGGGGAAACATTCAGTACTTC. Translating it yields CASSQNRGRGGGNIQYF.

The V call is TRBV5-1, the J call TRBJ1-4, with 9 bases that match TRBD1. With V trimmed by 4 bases and J by 5 bases, 9 bases remained unmatched. Germline V CDR1 and CDR2: SGHRS, YFSETQ. This CDR3 has 16 residues. CDR3 nucleotides: TGCGCCAGCAGCCCCGGGACAGGGTGGTCAAATGAAAAACTGTTTTTT. This codes for CASSPGTGWSNEKLFF.

This clone has only one observation. The chain has TRBV19 and TRBJ2-6; the match to TRBD1 covers 7 bases. The germline CDR1 and CDR2 sequences are LNHDA and SQIVND (reference sequence). The CDR3 extends over 16 amino acids. Trimming cost V 6 bases and J 1 base; bases outside gene matches: 6. The DNA of the CDR3 is TGTGCCAGTAGGCGGACAGGAGGTTCTGGGGCCAACGTCCTGACTTTC. Residues: CASRRTGGSGANVLTF. Supplemented by reference TRBV19 and TRBJ2-6, the full variable domain reads DGGITQSPKYLFRKEGQNVTLSCEQNLNHDAMYWYRQDPGQGLRLIYYSQIVNDFQKGDIAEGYSVSREKKESFPLTVTSAQKNPTAFYLCASRRTGGSGANVLTFGAGSRLTVL.

The rearrangement joins TRBV5-1 to TRBJ2-5, with D hard to call. Germline CDR1 reads SGHRS; CDR2 reads YFSETQ. Trimming shortened V by 0 bases and J by 5 bases, and 8 bases separated the two germline ends. This CDR3 is 13 amino acids long. Written as DNA, the CDR3 is TGCGCCAGCAGCTTGGGACTTCCCGAGACCCAGTACTTC. Its translation: CASSLGLPETQYF.

The sample holds a few counts of this clone. This chain joins TRBV16 and TRBJ1-5, with D maybe TRBD1 (5 bases). Germline CDR1 and CDR2: KGHSY and FQNENV. The CDR3 has 16 amino acids. The germline V and J ends were trimmed by 3 bases and 7 bases, with 19 bases remaining between them. The CDR3 DNA reads as TGTGCCAGCAGCCACCAGCAGGGTTTGGGGCCGCAGCCCCAGCATTTT. Translated, it gives CASSHQQGLGPQPQHF.